Described below is a single T cell receptor (beta chain) sequence and its context. Its matching antigen is unknown. Deletions cut 3 bases from V and 1 base from J, with 9 bases between. The CDR3 extends over 14 amino acids. This sample was included in a study of response to subunit inactivated influenza vaccine. Findings and caveats of the study: The authors proposed limited new T cell recruitment per seasonal influenza vaccination.

TCRdb called the RT-PCR reads again in MiXCR, with one record for every CDR3 protein. The data contain hundreds of thousands of distinct CDR3 sequences, more than 15% of them seen just once; the ten biggest clones take up roughly 3.1%. The rearrangement uses TRBV12-3 or TRBV12-4 and TRBJ1-2; D is possibly TRBD1 (5 bases). This clonotype originated in a man between 50 and 75 years old who received an inactivated influenza vaccine. This specimen consisted of CD4+ T cells sorted from PBMCs, obtained around 2 years after vaccination. CDR3 amino acids: CASSFLTDNYGYTF. Written as DNA, the CDR3 is TGTGCCAGCAGTTTCCTGACAGATAACTATGGCTACACCTTC.